Here is one T cell receptor (beta chain) with its context. This entry belongs to a study of T-cell reconstitution after alpha-beta-depleted transplantation in children. TCRbeta library construction was performed incorporating unique molecular identifiers. Using its own MiXCR run on the PCR reads, TCRdb lists one record per CDR3 protein. The top ten hold around 4% of the sample, which has about 610,000 distinct CDR3 sequences, about 11% seen once. The material was PBMCs from the stem cell graft donor, obtained from the stem cell graft. This clonotype originated in a human donor who donated a stem cell graft to a child with acute myeloid leukemia.

The CDR3 bases are TGCAGTGCTAGACTAGCGGGTCTAGATACGCAGTATTTT. Amino acid sequence: CSARLAGLDTQYF. This chain connects TRBV20-1 to TRBJ2-3, with 8 nucleotides matching TRBD2. CDR1 and CDR2 from the germline V gene are DFQATT and SNEGSKA (reference sequence). The trim removed 2 bases at V and 5 bases at J, leaving 3 bases unmatched. This CDR3 spans 13 amino acids.